What follows describes a single TCR beta chain. Its antigen is undetermined. Different DNA sequences within this sample yield the same CDR3. Libraries were prepared by immunoSEQ multiplex PCR; TCRdb keeps only in-frame clonotypes and omits some of them. The profile covers over 120,000 clones, with around 92% appearing a single time and roughly an eighth taken by the ten largest. The data stem from a study of T cell responses to AZD1222 COVID-19 vaccine. Findings and limits, study-wide: With dominance at 160-218 and 743-854, vaccine-associated CD4 TCRs spanned spike. Nearly half of unique spike-specific TCRs reportedly avoided B.1.351 and B.1.1.7 mutated regions. Donors in the cohort were predominantly white British and more often female, and clonal diversity was possibly underestimated. Two AZD1222 doses significantly raised spike-specific TCR breadth and depth over controls.

The starting material was peripheral blood, obtained after recovery from COVID-19. This sequence was found in an adult who had recovered from COVID-19.

The CDR3: CASSEVGGNTEAFF. The CDR3 nucleotides read TGTGCCAGCAGTGAGGTCGGTGGGAACACTGAAGCTTTCTTT. This chain uses TRBV2 with TRBJ1-1; no clear D. CDR3 length equals 14 residues. V lost 3 bases and J 1 base, leaving 9 bases between the germline ends. In germline, CDR1 is SNHLY, CDR2 FYNNEI.